This TCR beta chain derives from a study of blood T cells in healthy people across ages. Regarding the study as a whole: The diversity estimates, figures obtained from one million T cells, were considered underestimates.

A sample-barcoded 5' primer and a J-beta primer mix were used in a second PCR of roughly 6 to 12 cycles. TCRdb reprocessed the 5' RACE reads via MiXCR and lists one record per CDR3 protein. The sample includes 700,000 or so distinct CDR3 sequences, 22% of them seen just once. The CDR3 consists of 15 residues. Germline V gene lookup returns CDR1 MDHEN and CDR2 SYDVKM. The V end was cut by 6 bases, the J end by 3 bases, with 18 bases between. This clonotype was seen a few times. Its target is not known. Sequenced sample: blood. The chain is built from TRBV28 and TRBJ2-7; weak D call: TRBD1 (6 bases). This TCR was recovered from a man between 65 and 80 years old in good health. CDR3 residues: CASRPTGRGDYEQYF. DNA of the CDR3: TGTGCCAGCAGGCCAACAGGGCGCGGTGACTACGAGCAGTACTTC.